The clone carrying this TCR beta chain has ten or more counts. This entry is derived from a study of Graves' ophthalmopathy and Graves' hyperthyroidism. RNA transcripts were the template, and TCR beta CDR3 regions were amplified from them. Second-round multiplex PCR came after a first-round RT-PCR that employed HTBI primers. Using its own MiXCR run on the multiplex PCR reads, TCRdb lists one record per CDR3 protein. The table shows about 480,000 distinct CDR3 sequences, with approximately 15% occurring only once. Input material: blood. The clonotype was recovered from a woman in her 30s with Graves' ophthalmopathy.

The CDR3 nucleotides read TGTGCCAGCAGTTACTCGATCAGGGCCCTCAGGGCGACCGGGGAGCTGTTTTTT. As protein: CASSYSIRALRATGELFF. The chain couples TRBV6-2 or TRBV6-3 to TRBJ2-2; D possibly corresponds to TRBD1 (5 bases). Trimming removed 0 bases from V and 5 bases from J, with 19 bases in between. Germline lookup yields CDR1 MNHEY and CDR2 SVGEGT. The CDR3 is 18 amino acids.